The text below deals with one T cell receptor (beta chain). The antigen it binds to is not known. The record has no base qualities; no much larger clone is one base away. The data were taken from a study of cytomegalovirus exposure and HLA in healthy donors (TCRdb year 2017). Background on the whole study: An earlier analysis of roughly 570 of the donors reported under 300 Gb of sequence data and 100 million to 120 million unique TCR beta sequences obtained from around 180 million T cells. An earlier analysis of 587 of the donors applied high-throughput TCR beta sequencing to assess whether each TCR beta V gene segment acted as functional or pseudogenic. The aim of the study was to test whether cataloging public T cell receptors could identify signatures of past pathogen exposure. In addition to the first cohort of 666 subjects, a separate validation cohort of 100 to 150 different subjects was used. Rather than drawing on any new phenotypic data, the later analysis identified candidate immune exposures from TCR beta sequences and the way those sequences occurred across donors. The T cell repertoires of 550 to 850 subjects were profiled by immunosequencing and related to cytomegalovirus serostatus. In a later analysis, previously published TCR beta repertoires from 500 to 750 donors were re-analyzed and high-resolution HLA genotyping was added so that TCR occurrence patterns could be studied. Across some 400 genotyped donors of the cohort, an average of roughly 250,000 unique TCR beta nucleotide sequences per donor were sequenced, and 15% to 20% of those sequences were non-productive. Every discovery cohort repertoire had been produced on one sequencing platform. To predict cytomegalovirus infection status, the study brought together high-throughput TCR immunosequencing, statistical association of individual TCRs with disease status, and machine learning. Typing coverage varied by locus: roughly 629-630 donors for A, B, C, DRB1 and DQB1; roughly 500 for DQA1; more than 600 for DPA1; approximately 490 for DPB1. Genome-wide SNP genotypes for about 65% of the 666 donors were used in a later genetic analysis, which treated that subset as a discovery cohort. A few DR-DQ haplotypes were treated as single units for association and clustering because of strong linkage in the cohort. Among the roughly 400 genotyped donors, 75% to 90% belonged to the genetic ancestry cluster associated with self-reported Caucasian donors. HLA typing covered class I and class II loci at four-digit resolution. About 280 gigabases of sequencing data and approximately 85 million unique TCR sequences were included in an early release covering under 650 HLA-typed donors. Donor age, sex, ethnicity and CMV serostatus were compiled alongside the repertoire data.

In total, approximately 700 healthy bone marrow donors made up the cohort. All cohort members were sampled while nominally healthy, although unrecorded immune exposures were likely present. The donor tested CMV seropositive, placing the donor among the 310 or so seropositive members of the cohort. A peripheral blood sample was collected from each donor, and TCR beta sequencing was performed on peripheral blood mononuclear cells. The Qiagen DNeasy Blood Extraction Kit was used to extract genomic DNA from the blood cell samples. General findings and caveats noted by the study authors: A further reported finding was that TCR beta sequences accurately predicted the HLA-A and HLA-B alleles for most subjects in the first cohort. Because HLA typing was unavailable for some donors at each locus, only the typed subset was used in association tests. Over 15 rarely observed V segments, including chromosome 9 orphons, were excluded from the earlier analysis of several hundred of the donors because counts were too low. A total of roughly 160 TCR beta chains were listed by the study as associated with cytomegalovirus. The sequencing pipeline was judged likely to have produced a cluster of highly shared sequence variants as a technical artifact. A later analysis found that HLA-associated TCR beta chains were more clonally expanded and had lower generation probabilities than equally common non-associated chains. Broadly in line with IMGT annotations, most TCR beta V segments showed up in productive rearrangements about 87% or about 30% of the time in an earlier analysis of about 500 of the donors. According to a later analysis, most CMV-associated TCR beta chains appeared to be HLA-restricted, and the HLA associations seemed to be driven largely by CMV exposure. In a later analysis, TCR association rates were found to vary across HLA loci, with the most associated TCRs seen for DRB1 alleles and the fewest for HLA-C alleles. Only TCR beta chains were sequenced in this cohort, and the absence of alpha or paired-chain data limited detectable features. Some IMGT-functional V segments, including TRBV6-2 and TRBV6-3, could not be distinguished by the 87-base-pair reads and were therefore excluded. Correlated functional status among segregating V segments might be attributable to linkage disequilibrium, but an unknown experimental factor could not be ruled out. The presence/absence analyses assumed that sequencing depth was roughly uniform across donors, and that assumption may not be true. In vitro tests confirmed that a few of the cytomegalovirus-associated TCR beta chains recognize cytomegalovirus antigens. V-gene and J-gene trimming of TCR beta chains was associated with a missense DCLRE1C variant in a later genetic analysis, and the association was replicated in an independent cohort. Cytomegalovirus status was reported to be diagnosed by the classifier with high specificity and sensitivity in both the original and validation cohorts. For the cohort, immune exposure information was limited to CMV serostatus. Across donors, most TCR sequences were observed very rarely, whereas some public TCRs were present in many individuals. Specific HLA alleles were associated with 15,000 to 20,000 TCR beta sequences at a false discovery rate of 0.05 in a later analysis. A later analysis reported that several top co-occurrence clusters appeared linked to parvovirus B19, influenza, CMV and Epstein-Barr virus. The authors suggested that the approach could potentially be extended to other disease states and immunological phenotypes. When HLA alleles, especially DR and DQ, strongly co-occurred, attributing TCR associations to individual alleles was difficult. Compared with the 666-donor mean, donors in an Asian-associated ancestry cluster had fewer N-insertions in productive TCRs, according to a later genetic analysis.

Trimming removed 5 bases from V and 4 bases from J, leaving 14 bases between the germline ends. The germline V gene gives CDR1 as SGHAT and CDR2 as FQNNGV. The CDR3 starts with the cysteine, ends with the phenylalanine, and has 14 residues. The DNA shown is the 42-base CDR3, in frame from base 1. Library method: the immunoSEQ multiplex PCR assay. A mixture of 60 forward primers for TCR Vbeta segments and 13 reverse primers for TCR Jbeta segments was used in the multiplex PCR. A multiplex PCR assay on genomic DNA amplified the CDR3 region of rearranged TCR beta genes. On the Illumina HiSeq System, the amplified TCR beta libraries were sequenced as 87-base-pair reads. The paper's processing steps were these. Across the 670 or so repertoires, a later analysis counted 60 million to 90 million unique TCR beta chains, about 10 million of which were shared by at least two donors. A nearest-neighbor algorithm error-corrected the raw reads and collapsed the reads into unique sequences, merging closely related sequences to remove PCR and sequencing errors. To assign V, D and J gene segments, CDR3 sequences were aligned to IMGT reference sequences. For a sequence to be retained, at least a six-nucleotide match to both a V gene segment and a J gene segment was required. Rearrangements were classified as productive when the CDR3 lacked stop codons and remained in frame with V and J, and all other rearrangements were classified as non-productive. Following IMGT convention, CDR3 was defined as the stretch from the second conserved V-encoded cysteine to the conserved J-encoded phenylalanine. Sequences without an unambiguous match to a single V gene segment were excluded from the earlier analysis of almost 600 of the donors. In an earlier analysis of approximately 500 of the donors, a V segment was called functional when productive rearrangements were above 56.7%, and segregating when the standard deviation between donors exceeded 5%. A statistical classification framework was built to diagnose cytomegalovirus status from the catalog of TCR beta chain sequences. A later analysis assigned V and J genes by comparing TCR nucleotide sequences with IMGT/GENE-DB human TR gene sequences. Using the TCRdist pipeline, a later analysis assigned CDR3 sequences along with most-parsimonious VDJ recombination scenarios. In a later analysis, each TCR beta chain was defined by its CDR3 amino acid sequence together with its V-gene family, and reads without a unique V-gene family were excluded. To address suspected cross-contamination and a sequencing artifact, a later analysis removed approximately 600 highly shared, low-generation-probability nucleotide sequences. For each public chain, a later analysis derived a clonal expansion index from normalized ranks of inferred template counts within each repertoire. Generation probabilities in a later analysis came from a VDJ recombination model fitted to out-of-frame rearrangements, and those results were checked against IGoR. In a later analysis, hypergeometric tests were used to score TCR-TCR, TCR-HLA and TCR-CMV co-occurrence, with a repertoire-size bias correction applied to TCR pairs. False discovery rates were estimated in a later analysis by permuting HLA or CMV assignments 20 times. In a later analysis, co-occurring TCRs were grouped using DBSCAN, with TCRdist sequence similarity added in when clustering inside HLA-allele-positive subsets. Repertoires with fewer than 30,000 or more than 120,000 public chains, plus five repertoires with anomalous nucleotide sharing, were excluded from co-occurrence clustering. TCRdb mirrors the immuneACCESS table, restricted to in-frame sequences. Some clones are absent from its copies; in checked studies, under half trace to an unresolved V gene, and the reason for the others is unknown. The DNA gave D and trimming, while V, J and clone size come from that table. Counted in this sample were 100,000 to 150,000 clones; roughly 71% of them appeared once. The top ten clones comprise approximately 5% of the sample.

The V and J genes are TRBV11-2 and TRBJ1-2, and TRBD1 may be the D gene, going by 5 matching bases. Sequencing was performed on PBMCs. The receptor comes from a woman in her forties or fifties in good health and CMV-seropositive. The bases are TGTGCCAGCAGCCCGTTGGGGGGAGGCTATGGCTACACCTTC. It encodes CASSPLGGGYGYTF.